A single sample gave rise to the 8 T cell receptor beta chains below, sequenced in a study of cytomegalovirus exposure and HLA in healthy donors. In the PCR, 60 Vbeta and 13 Jbeta primers were used. Assay used: immunoSEQ multiplex PCR; TCRdb lists only in-frame clones, some missing. The sample consists of about 200,000 clones, about 80% of them appearing once. Sequenced sample: PBMCs. The source is a man between 18 and 35 years old in good health and CMV-seronegative.

CDR3 residues: CASSVELATDTQYF. DNA of the CDR3: TGTGCCAGCAGCGTAGAACTTGCCACAGATACGCAGTATTTT. The chain uses TRBV9 and TRBJ2-3; D not resolved. The germline CDR1 and CDR2 sequences are SGDLS and YYNGEE. Trimming took 0 bases from V and 2 from J, leaving 7 bases between them. This CDR3 spans 14 amino acids.

The chain recombines TRBV11-2 with TRBJ2-7; 7 positions match TRBD2. Per the germline V gene, CDR1 is SGHAT and CDR2 is FQNNGV. The CDR3 is 15 residues long. Losses at the gene ends were 5 bases for V and 3 bases for J; bases not matched to a gene: 10. The CDR3 sequence is CASSLRGEADYEQYF. The CDR3 DNA follows: TGTGCCAGCAGCCTTCGGGGGGAGGCGGACTACGAGCAGTACTTC.

The chain employs TRBV5-6 and TRBJ1-3, with 7 bases aligning to TRBD1. The CDR3 loop spans 17 amino acids. Trimming at V came to 0 bases and at J to 3 bases, leaving 9 bases not matched to a gene. CDR1 is SGHDT and CDR2 is YYEEEE in the germline V gene. This CDR3 is CASSLATTRQGGNTIYF. CDR3 sequence (DNA): TGTGCCAGCAGCTTGGCCACCACGAGACAGGGTGGAAACACCATATATTTT.

The V gene is TRBV7-2, the J gene TRBJ2-7; the D gene is possibly TRBD2 (6 bases). In germline, CDR1 is SGHTA, CDR2 FQGNSA. Trimming removed 5 bases at V and 3 bases at J, with 11 bases between. The CDR3 runs 13 residues. The CDR3: CASSPLGGYEQYF. In DNA, the CDR3 is TGTGCCAGCAGCCCACTGGGGGGCTACGAGCAGTACTTC.

This clone was counted only a few times. The rearrangement uses TRBV9 and TRBJ2-1, with D possibly being TRBD2 (7 bases). There are 14 residues in the CDR3. CDR1 is SGDLS and CDR2 is YYNGEE in the germline V gene. V gave up 4 bases and J gave up 9 bases, with 17 bases separating them. CDR3 loop: CASSRGGRGGEQFF. DNA of the CDR3: TGTGCCAGCAGCAGGGGCGGGAGAGGGGGTGAGCAGTTCTTC. Variable domain in full (rest from reference TRBV9 and TRBJ2-1): DSGVTQTPKHLITATGQRVTLRCSPRSGDLSVYWYQQSLDQGLQFLIQYYNGEERAKGNILERFSAQQFPDLHSELNLSSLELGDSALYFCASSRGGRGGEQFFGPGTRLTVL.

The chain recombines TRBV2 with TRBJ2-1; 7 bases map to TRBD1. Germline trimming cut 1 base from V and 3 bases from J; bases unmatched to any gene: 3. The CDR3 extends over 15 amino acids. From germline, CDR1 is SNHLY and CDR2 FYNNEI. As DNA, the CDR3 is TGTGCCAGCAGTGAAGGGGCAGGGGGCTACAATGAGCAGTTCTTC. Its protein product is CASSEGAGGYNEQFF.

This rearrangement joins TRBV6-5 to TRBJ1-2, with a possible D match to TRBD1 (6 bases). CDR1 and CDR2 (germline): MNHEY, SVGAGI. Trimming removed 2 bases at V and 7 bases at J, with 14 bases between. The CDR3 covers 14 residues. The CDR3 loop is CASSYQGKGGGYTF. CDR3 nucleotide sequence: TGTGCCAGCAGTTACCAGGGGAAGGGCGGTGGCTACACCTTC.

The chain couples TRBV6-6 to TRBJ1-2; perhaps TRBD1 as D (5 bases). V gave up 2 bases and J gave up 7 bases, with 14 bases separating them. Germline values: CDR1 MNHNY, CDR2 SVGAGI (reference sequence). The CDR3 loop spans 14 amino acids. The DNA of the CDR3 is TGTGCCAGCAGTTACCCTCAACAGGTTCCTGGCTACACCTTC. This encodes CASSYPQQVPGYTF.